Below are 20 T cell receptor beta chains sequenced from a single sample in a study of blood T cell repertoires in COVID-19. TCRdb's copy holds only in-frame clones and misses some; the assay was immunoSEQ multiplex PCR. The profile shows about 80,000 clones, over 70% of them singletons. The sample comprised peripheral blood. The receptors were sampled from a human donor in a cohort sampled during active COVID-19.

CDR3 protein: CASSLRGVGNEQFF. Here the CDR3 DNA reads TGTGCCAGCAGCTTACGGGGTGTCGGCAATGAGCAGTTCTTC. The rearrangement uses TRBV11-2 and TRBJ2-1; a weak D match, TRBD2 (5 bases). The CDR3 contains 14 residues. Germline V lookup: CDR1 SGHAT, CDR2 FQNNGV. V dropped 2 bases and J dropped 6 bases, with 11 bases sitting between them.

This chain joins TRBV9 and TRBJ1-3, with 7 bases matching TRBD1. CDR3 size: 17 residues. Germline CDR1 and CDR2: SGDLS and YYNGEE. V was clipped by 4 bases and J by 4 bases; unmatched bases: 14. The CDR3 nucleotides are TGTGCCAGCAGCCCCCTTTCCGGACAGGCGGCGGGAAACACCATATATTTT. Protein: CASSPLSGQAAGNTIYF.

This CDR3 reads CASSSRDHRRNTEAFF. The CDR3 DNA is TGTGCCAGCAGCTCACGAGATCACCGGAGGAACACTGAAGCTTTCTTT. The chain is built from TRBV5-4 and TRBJ1-1; no clear D gene. Looked up from germline, CDR1 is SGHNT and CDR2 is YYREEE (reference sequence). V lost 3 bases and J 1 base, leaving 16 bases between the germline ends. This CDR3 spans 16 amino acids.

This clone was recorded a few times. CDR3 in amino acids: CASSEGSIPYEQYV. The CDR3 DNA sequence: TGCGCCAGCAGCGAGGGTAGCATACCCTACGAGCAGTACGTC. The chain has TRBV5-1 and TRBJ2-7; D is possibly TRBD2 (5 bases). Germline V gene sequence: CDR1 SGHRS, CDR2 YFSETQ. V was trimmed by 4 bases and J by 2 bases, leaving 13 bases between them. CDR3 length equals 14 residues.

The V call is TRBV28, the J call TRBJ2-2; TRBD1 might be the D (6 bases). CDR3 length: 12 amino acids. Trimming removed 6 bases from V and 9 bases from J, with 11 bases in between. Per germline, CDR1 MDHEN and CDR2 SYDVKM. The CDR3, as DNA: TGTGCCAGCAGCACCAGGGGAAGGGAGCTGTTTTTT. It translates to CASSTRGRELFF.

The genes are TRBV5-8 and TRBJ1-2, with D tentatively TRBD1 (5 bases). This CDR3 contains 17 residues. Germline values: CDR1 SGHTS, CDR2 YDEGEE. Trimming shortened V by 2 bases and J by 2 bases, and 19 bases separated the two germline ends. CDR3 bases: TGTGCCAGCAGCTTTTATGGGGCCAGGGCCACCAACTATGGCTACACCTTC. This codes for CASSFYGARATNYGYTF.

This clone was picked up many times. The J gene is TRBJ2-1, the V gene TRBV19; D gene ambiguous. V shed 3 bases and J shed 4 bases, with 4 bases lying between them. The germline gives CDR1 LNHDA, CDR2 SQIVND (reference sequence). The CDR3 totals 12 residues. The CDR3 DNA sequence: TGTGCCAGTAGTATCAGGTACAATGAGCAGTTCTTC. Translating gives CASSIRYNEQFF.

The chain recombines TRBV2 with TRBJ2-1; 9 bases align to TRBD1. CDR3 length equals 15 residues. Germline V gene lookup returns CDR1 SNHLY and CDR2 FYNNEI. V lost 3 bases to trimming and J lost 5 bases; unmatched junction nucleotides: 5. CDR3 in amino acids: CASSDKGTGNNEQFF. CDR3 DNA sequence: TGTGCCAGCAGTGATAAAGGGACAGGGAACAATGAGCAGTTCTTC.

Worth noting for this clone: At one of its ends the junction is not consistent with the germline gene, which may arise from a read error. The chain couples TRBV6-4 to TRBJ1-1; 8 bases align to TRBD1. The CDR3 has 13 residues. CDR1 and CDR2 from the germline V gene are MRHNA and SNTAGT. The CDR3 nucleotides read TGTGCCAGCCGTGACAGGGGAGGCACTGAAGCTTTCTTT. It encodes CASRDRGGTEAFF.

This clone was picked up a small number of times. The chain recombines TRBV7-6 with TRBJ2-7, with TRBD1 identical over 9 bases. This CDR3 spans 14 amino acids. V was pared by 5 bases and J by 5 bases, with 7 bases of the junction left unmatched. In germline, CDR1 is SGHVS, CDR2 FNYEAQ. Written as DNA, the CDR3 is TGTGCCAGCAGCCCCGGGACAGGGCGCGACGAGCAGTACGTC. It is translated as CASSPGTGRDEQYV.

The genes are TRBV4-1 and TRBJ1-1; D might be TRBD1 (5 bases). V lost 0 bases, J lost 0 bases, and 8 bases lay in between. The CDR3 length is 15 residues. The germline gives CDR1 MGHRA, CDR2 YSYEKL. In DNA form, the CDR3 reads TGCGCCAGCAGCCAAGAAGGGGCGTTGAACACTGAAGCTTTCTTT. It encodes CASSQEGALNTEAFF.

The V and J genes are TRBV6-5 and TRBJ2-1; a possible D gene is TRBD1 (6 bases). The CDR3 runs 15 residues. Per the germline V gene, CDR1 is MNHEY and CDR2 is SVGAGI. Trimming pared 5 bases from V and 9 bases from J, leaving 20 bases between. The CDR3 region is CASSSSRDGTIEQFF. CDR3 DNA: TGTGCCAGCAGTAGTAGCAGGGACGGGACAATTGAGCAGTTCTTC.

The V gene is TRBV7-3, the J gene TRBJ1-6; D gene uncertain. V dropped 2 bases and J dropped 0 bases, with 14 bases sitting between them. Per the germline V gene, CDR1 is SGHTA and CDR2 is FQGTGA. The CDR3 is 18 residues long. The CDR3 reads CASSLFSSPSSYNSPLHF. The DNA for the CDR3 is TGTGCCAGCAGCTTATTTAGCAGTCCAAGCTCCTATAATTCACCCCTCCACTTT.

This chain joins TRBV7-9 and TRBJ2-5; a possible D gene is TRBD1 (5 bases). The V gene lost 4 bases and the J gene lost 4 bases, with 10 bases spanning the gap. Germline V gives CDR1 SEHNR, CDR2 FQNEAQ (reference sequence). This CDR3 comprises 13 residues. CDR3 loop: CASSSLGAETQYF. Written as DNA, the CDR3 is TGTGCCAGCAGCTCTTTAGGGGCAGAGACCCAGTACTTC.

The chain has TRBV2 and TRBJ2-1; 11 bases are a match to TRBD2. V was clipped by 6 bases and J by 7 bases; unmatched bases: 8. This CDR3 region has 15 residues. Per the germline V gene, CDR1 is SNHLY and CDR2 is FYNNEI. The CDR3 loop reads CASSGLAGGVNEQFF. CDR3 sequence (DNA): TGTGCCAGCAGCGGTCTAGCGGGAGGAGTTAATGAGCAGTTCTTC.

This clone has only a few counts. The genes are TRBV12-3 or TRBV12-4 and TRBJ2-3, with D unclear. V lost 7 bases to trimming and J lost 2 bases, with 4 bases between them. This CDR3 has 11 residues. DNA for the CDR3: TGTGCCAGCACCAACACAGATACGCAGTATTTT. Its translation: CASTNTDTQYF.

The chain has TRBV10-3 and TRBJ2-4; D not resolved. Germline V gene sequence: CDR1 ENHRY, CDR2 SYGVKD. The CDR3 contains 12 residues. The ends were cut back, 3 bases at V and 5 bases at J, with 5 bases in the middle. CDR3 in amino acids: CAISDGENIQYF. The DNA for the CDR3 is TGTGCCATCAGTGATGGAGAAAACATTCAGTACTTC.

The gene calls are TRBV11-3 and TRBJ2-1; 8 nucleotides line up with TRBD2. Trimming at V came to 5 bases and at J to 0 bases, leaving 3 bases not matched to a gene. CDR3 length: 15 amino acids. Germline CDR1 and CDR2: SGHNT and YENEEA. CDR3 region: CASSDSGGSYNEQFF. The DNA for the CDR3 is TGTGCCAGCAGCGACAGCGGGGGCTCCTACAATGAGCAGTTCTTC.

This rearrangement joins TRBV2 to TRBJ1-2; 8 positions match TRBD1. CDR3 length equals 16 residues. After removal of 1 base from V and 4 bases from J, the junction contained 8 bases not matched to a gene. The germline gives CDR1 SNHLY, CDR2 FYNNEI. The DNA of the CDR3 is TGTGCCAGCAGTGAAGGGGCAGGGGGCTTTATCTATGGCTACACCTTC. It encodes CASSEGAGGFIYGYTF.

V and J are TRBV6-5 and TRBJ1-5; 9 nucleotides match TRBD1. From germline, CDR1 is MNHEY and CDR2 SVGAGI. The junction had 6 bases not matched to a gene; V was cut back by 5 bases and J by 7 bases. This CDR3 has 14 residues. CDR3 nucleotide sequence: TGTGCCAGCAGTCCGGGACAGGGCGGCCAGCCCCAGCATTTT. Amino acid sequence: CASSPGQGGQPQHF.